The clone carrying this TCR beta chain is called medium-sized based on its frequency. Its matching antigen is unknown. Some 40,000 genome equivalents of blood DNA were amplified for TRB. Germline V CDR1 and CDR2: PRHDT, FYEKMQ (reference sequence). The CDR3 covers 14 residues. The data stem from a study of T cell clusters in autoimmune cytopenias. Findings of the study overall: TRB repertoire shifts in secondary cytopenia and chronic lymphocytic leukemia mostly reflected lymphoma, not autoimmunity. Primary autoimmune cytopenia patients seemingly lacked the physiological T cell clusters found in healthy donors.

TRB was amplified by touch-down multiplex PCR, primer pools A and B combined. One entry per CDR3 protein, without DNA, is what TCRdb gives after re-calling the multiplex PCR reads. There are thousands of distinct CDR3 sequences in the sample, with less than 5.5% held by the top ten. The same sample was also studied in work on T cell repertoires in aging, cancer and after chemotherapy. That investigation notes: Across the chemotherapy interval, each cancer cohort showed higher median generation probability, suggesting thymic rebound.

The clonotype originates from a human donor in good health. This chain uses TRBV13 with TRBJ2-7; TCRdb reports TRBD1, a call that lacks DNA to check it against. The sequenced material came from peripheral blood. CDR3 amino acids: CASSLVGTGDEQYF.